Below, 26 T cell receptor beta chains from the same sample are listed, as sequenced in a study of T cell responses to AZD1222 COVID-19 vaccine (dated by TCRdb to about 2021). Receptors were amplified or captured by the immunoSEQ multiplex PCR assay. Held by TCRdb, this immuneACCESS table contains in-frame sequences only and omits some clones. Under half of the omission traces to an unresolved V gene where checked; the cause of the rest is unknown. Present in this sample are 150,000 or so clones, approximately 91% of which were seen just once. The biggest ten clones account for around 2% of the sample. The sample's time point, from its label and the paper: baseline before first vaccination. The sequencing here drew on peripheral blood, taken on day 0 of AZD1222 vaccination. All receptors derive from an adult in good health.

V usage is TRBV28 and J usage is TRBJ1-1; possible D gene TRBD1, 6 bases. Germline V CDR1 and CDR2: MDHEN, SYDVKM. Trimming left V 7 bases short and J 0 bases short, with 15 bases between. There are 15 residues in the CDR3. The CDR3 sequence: CASTTTGHLNTEAFF. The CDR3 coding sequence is TGTGCCAGCACCACTACGGGACATTTGAACACTGAAGCTTTCTTT.

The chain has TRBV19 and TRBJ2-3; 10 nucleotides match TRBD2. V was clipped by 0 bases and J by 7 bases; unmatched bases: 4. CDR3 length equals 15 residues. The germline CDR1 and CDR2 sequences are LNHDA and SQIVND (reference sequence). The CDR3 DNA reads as TGTGCCAGTAGTATAGATAGGACTAGCGGATATACGCAGTATTTT. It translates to CASSIDRTSGYTQYF.

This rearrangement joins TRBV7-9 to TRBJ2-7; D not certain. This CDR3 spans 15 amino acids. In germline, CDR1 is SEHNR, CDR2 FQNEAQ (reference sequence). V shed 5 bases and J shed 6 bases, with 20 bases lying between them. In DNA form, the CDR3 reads TGTGCCAGCAGCGAAGGCCTGTTGGGCTTCTCCGAGCAGTACTTC. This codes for CASSEGLLGFSEQYF.

CDR3 DNA: TGCGCCAGCAGCTTGGAGACAGGGATGAATCAGCCCCAGCATTTT. It codes for CASSLETGMNQPQHF. This rearrangement joins TRBV5-1 to TRBJ1-5; TRBD1 matches 7 bases. V dropped 0 bases and J dropped 4; count of bases not matched to a gene: 4. This CDR3 contains 15 residues. The germline CDR1 and CDR2 sequences are SGHRS and YFSETQ.

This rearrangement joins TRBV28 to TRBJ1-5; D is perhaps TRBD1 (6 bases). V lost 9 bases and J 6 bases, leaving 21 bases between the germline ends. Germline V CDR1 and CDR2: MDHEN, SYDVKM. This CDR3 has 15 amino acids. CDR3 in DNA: TGTGCCAGTTCACTCAGGGGTGGGGAGGCTCAGCCCCAGCATTTT. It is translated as CASSLRGGEAQPQHF. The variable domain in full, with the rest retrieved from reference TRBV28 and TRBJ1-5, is DVKVTQSSRYLVKRTGEKVFLECVQDMDHENMFWYRQDPGLGLRLIYFSYDVKMKEKGDIPEGYSVSREKKERFSLILESASTNQTSMYLCASSLRGGEAQPQHFGDGTRLSIL.

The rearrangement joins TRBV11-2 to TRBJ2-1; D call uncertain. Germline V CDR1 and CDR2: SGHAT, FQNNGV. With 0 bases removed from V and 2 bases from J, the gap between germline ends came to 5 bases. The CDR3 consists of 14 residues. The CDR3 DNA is TGTGCCAGCAGCTTAGAGCCTACCTACAATGAGCAGTTCTTC. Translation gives CASSLEPTYNEQFF.

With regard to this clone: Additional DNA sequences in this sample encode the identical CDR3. CDR3: CASSLGGDGYTF. CDR3 bases: TGTGCCAGCAGCTTAGGGGGTGACGGCTACACCTTC. The chain has TRBV7-9 and TRBJ1-2; no clear D gene. The CDR3 runs to 12 residues. Germline CDR1 SEHNR, CDR2 FQNEAQ (reference sequence). Deletions cut 1 base from V and 8 bases from J, with 8 bases between.

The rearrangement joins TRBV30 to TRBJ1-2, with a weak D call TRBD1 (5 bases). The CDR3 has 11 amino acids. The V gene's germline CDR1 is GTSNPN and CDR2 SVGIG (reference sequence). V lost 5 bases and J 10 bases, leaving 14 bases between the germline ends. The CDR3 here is CAWGHGLPYTF. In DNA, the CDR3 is TGTGCCTGGGGACACGGACTTCCCTACACCTTC.

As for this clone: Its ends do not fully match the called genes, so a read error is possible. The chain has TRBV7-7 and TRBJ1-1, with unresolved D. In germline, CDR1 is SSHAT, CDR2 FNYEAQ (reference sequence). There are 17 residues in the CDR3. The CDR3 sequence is CASSLGSENTMNTEAFF. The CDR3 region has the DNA TGTGCTAGCAGCTTAGGCAGCGAAAACACGATGAACACTGAAGCTTTCTTT.

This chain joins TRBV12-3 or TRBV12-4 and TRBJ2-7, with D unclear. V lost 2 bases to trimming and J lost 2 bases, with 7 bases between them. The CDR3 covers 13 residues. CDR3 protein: CASSLNSPYEQYF. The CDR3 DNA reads TGTGCCAGCAGTTTAAACAGCCCCTACGAGCAGTACTTC.

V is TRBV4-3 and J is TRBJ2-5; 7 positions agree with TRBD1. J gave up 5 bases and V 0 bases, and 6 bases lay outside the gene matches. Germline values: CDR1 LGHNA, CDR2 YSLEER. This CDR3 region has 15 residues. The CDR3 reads CASSQDHRGWETQYF. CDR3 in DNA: TGCGCCAGCAGCCAAGATCACAGGGGCTGGGAGACCCAGTACTTC.

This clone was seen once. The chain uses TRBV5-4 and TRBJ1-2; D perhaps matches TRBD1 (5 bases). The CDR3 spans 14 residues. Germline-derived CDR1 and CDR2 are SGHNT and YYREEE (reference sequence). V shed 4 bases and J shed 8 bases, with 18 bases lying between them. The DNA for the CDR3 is TGTGCCAGCAGCCTCCAAGCCGGGACGGAAGGCTACACCTTC. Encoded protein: CASSLQAGTEGYTF.

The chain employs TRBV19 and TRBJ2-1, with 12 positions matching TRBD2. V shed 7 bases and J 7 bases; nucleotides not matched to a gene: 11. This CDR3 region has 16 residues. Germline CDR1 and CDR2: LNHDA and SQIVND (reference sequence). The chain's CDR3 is CASTLAGGARSNEQFF. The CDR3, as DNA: TGTGCCAGTACCCTAGCGGGGGGGGCAAGAAGTAATGAGCAGTTCTTC. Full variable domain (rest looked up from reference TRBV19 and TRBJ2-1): DGGITQSPKYLFRKEGQNVTLSCEQNLNHDAMYWYRQDPGQGLRLIYYSQIVNDFQKGDIAEGYSVSREKKESFPLTVTSAQKNPTAFYLCASTLAGGARSNEQFFGPGTRLTVL.

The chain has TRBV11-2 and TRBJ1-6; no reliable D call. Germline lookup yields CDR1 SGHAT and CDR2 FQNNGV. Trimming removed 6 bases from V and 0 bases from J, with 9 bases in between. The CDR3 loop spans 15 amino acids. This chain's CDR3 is CASSSSSSYNSPLHF. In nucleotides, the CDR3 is TGTGCCAGCAGTTCGTCCAGCTCCTATAATTCACCCCTCCACTTT.

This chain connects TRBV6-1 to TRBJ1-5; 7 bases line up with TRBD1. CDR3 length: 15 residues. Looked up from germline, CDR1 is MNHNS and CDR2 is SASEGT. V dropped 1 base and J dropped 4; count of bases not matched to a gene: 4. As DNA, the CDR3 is TGTGCCAGCAGTGAAGGAAGGGGGCTGAATCAGCCCCAGCATTTT. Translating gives CASSEGRGLNQPQHF.

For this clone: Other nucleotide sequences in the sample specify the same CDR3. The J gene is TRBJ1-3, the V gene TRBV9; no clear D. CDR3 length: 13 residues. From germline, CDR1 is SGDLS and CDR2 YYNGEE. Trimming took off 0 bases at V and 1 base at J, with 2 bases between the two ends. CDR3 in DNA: TGTGCCAGCAGCGTAGCGTCTGGAAACACCATATATTTT. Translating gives CASSVASGNTIYF. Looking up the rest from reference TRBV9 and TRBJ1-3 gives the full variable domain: DSGVTQTPKHLITATGQRVTLRCSPRSGDLSVYWYQQSLDQGLQFLIQYYNGEERAKGNILERFSAQQFPDLHSELNLSSLELGDSALYFCASSVASGNTIYFGEGSWLTVV.

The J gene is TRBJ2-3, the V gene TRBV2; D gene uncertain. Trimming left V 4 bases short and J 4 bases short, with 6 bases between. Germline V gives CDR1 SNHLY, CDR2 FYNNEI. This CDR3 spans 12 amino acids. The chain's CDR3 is CASSVLSDTQYF. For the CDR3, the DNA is TGTGCCAGCAGTGTTTTATCAGATACGCAGTATTTT.

CDR3 sequence reads: CASSQDPGGETQYF. The DNA of the CDR3 is TGTGCCAGCAGCCAAGATCCGGGGGGAGAGACCCAGTACTTC. The rearrangement links TRBV3-1 (or the pseudogene TRBV3-2) to TRBJ2-5, with 7 bases that match TRBD2. With 0 bases clipped from V and 4 bases from J, the junction kept 2 bases outside the gene matches. From germline, CDR1 is LGHDT and CDR2 YNNKEL (reference sequence). The CDR3 extends over 14 amino acids.

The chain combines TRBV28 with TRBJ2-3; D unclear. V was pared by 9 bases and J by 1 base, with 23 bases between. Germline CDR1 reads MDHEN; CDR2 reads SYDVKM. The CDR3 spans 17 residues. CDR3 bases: TGTGCCAGTTACCTTTCAGGTCCCTCTCGGGGCACAGATACGCAGTATTTT. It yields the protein CASYLSGPSRGTDTQYF.

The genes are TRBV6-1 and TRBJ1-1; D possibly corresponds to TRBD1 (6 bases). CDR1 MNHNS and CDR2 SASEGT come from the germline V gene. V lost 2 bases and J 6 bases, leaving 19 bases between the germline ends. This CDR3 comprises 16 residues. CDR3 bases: TGTGCCAGCAGTGAACTAGGGGGGCGCGGCTCGCCTGAAGCTTTCTTT. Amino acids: CASSELGGRGSPEAFF.

The CDR3 is CASSLDSFTDTQYF. The DNA for the CDR3 is TGTGCCAGTAGCCTCGATTCATTCACAGATACGCAGTATTTT. The rearrangement links TRBV19 to TRBJ2-3, with D hard to call. The CDR3 runs to 14 residues. Looked up from germline, CDR1 is LNHDA and CDR2 is SQIVND (reference sequence). With 6 bases removed from V and 2 bases from J, the gap between germline ends came to 12 bases.

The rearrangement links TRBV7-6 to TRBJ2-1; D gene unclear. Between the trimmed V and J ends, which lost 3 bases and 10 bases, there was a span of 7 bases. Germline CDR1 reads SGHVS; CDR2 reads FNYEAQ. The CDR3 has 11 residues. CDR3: CASSFLEEQFF. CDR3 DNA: TGTGCCAGCAGCTTTTTGGAGGAGCAGTTCTTC.

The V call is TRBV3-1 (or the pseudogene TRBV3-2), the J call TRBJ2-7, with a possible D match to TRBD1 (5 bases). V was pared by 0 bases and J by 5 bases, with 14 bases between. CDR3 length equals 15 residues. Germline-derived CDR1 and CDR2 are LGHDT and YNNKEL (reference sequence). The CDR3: CASSQEIGRVHEQYF. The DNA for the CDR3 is TGTGCCAGCAGCCAAGAGATCGGCAGGGTCCACGAGCAGTACTTC.

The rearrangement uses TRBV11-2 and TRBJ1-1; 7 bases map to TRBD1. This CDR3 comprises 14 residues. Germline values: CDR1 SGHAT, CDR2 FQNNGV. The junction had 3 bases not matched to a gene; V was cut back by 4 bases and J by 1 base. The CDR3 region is CASSSGGGNTEAFF. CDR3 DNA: TGTGCCAGCAGCTCAGGGGGGGGGAACACTGAAGCTTTCTTT.

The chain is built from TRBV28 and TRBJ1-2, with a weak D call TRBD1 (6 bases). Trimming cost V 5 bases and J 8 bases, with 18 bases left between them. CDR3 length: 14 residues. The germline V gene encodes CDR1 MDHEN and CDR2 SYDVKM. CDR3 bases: TGTGCCAGCAGTACCTTCGGGACAACTACGGGCTACACCTTC. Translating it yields CASSTFGTTTGYTF.

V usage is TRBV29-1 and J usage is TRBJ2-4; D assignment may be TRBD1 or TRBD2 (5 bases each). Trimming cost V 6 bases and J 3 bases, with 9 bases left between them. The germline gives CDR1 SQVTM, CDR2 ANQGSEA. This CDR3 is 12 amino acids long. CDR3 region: CSVWDGKNIQYF. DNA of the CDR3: TGCAGCGTATGGGACGGCAAAAACATTCAGTACTTC.